This entry lists 16 T cell receptor beta chains sequenced from one sample in a study of T cells in localized non-small cell lung cancer. TCRdb keeps only in-frame clones here, not all; method: immunoSEQ multiplex PCR. The sample lists around 3,500 clones; about 27% were seen once. Sequenced material: normal lung tissue next to the tumor, taken before any cancer treatment. All receptors derive from a woman aged 40 to 75 with stage I lung adenocarcinoma.

This clone was detected only a few times. V gene TRBV29-1 combines with J gene TRBJ2-2; D uncertain. The CDR3 is 14 amino acids. Trimming stripped 5 bases from V and 5 bases from J, with 15 bases between. Germline V CDR1 and CDR2: SQVTM, ANQGSEA. CDR3 protein: CSVQPTFGTGELFF. CDR3 in DNA: TGCAGCGTTCAACCGACCTTCGGGACCGGGGAGCTGTTTTTT.

In its sample, this clone ranks as medium-sized. The chain couples TRBV11-3 to TRBJ1-2, with 7 bases that match TRBD1. The V and J ends lost 5 bases and 7 bases, in that order; junction bases with no gene match: 16. Germline-derived CDR1 and CDR2 are SGHNT and YENEEA. This CDR3 region has 16 residues. In DNA form, the CDR3 reads TGTGCCAGCAGCCCCTGGGACAGCCGAAGAACTCCTGGCTACACCTTC. Its protein is CASSPWDSRRTPGYTF.

This clone turned up a few times. The rearrangement uses TRBV9 and TRBJ1-2; D gene ambiguous. Germline lookup yields CDR1 SGDLS and CDR2 YYNGEE. Trimming cost V 0 bases and J 3 bases, with 12 bases left between them. This CDR3 contains 15 residues. This CDR3 reads CASSVALQPYYGYTF. In nucleotides, the CDR3 is TGTGCCAGCAGCGTAGCTTTACAGCCTTACTATGGCTACACCTTC.

This clone has a handful of counts. The chain links TRBV11-3 to TRBJ2-1, with 8 positions matching TRBD1. The CDR3 length is 16 residues. Per germline, CDR1 SGHNT and CDR2 YENEEA. With 4 bases clipped from V and 3 bases from J, the junction kept 8 bases outside the gene matches. In DNA form, the CDR3 reads TGTGCCAGCAGCTACCTTCCGGGACAGGTCTACAATGAGCAGTTCTTC. Protein product: CASSYLPGQVYNEQFF.

This clone is judged medium-sized. CDR3 sequence (DNA): TGTGCCAGCAGCCCGATTCTTGGGACTACCCACTATACGCAGTATTTT. This codes for CASSPILGTTHYTQYF. J is TRBJ2-3 and V is TRBV11-3, with 7 bases matching TRBD2. The V and J ends lost 5 bases and 7 bases, in that order; junction bases with no gene match: 15. The CDR3 has 16 residues. Germline-derived CDR1 and CDR2 are SGHNT and YENEEA. Together with reference TRBV11-3 and TRBJ2-3, the CDR3 gives the full variable domain: EAGVVQSPRYKIIEKKQPVAFWCNPISGHNTLYWYLQNLGQGPELLIRYENEEAVDDSQLPKDRFSAERLKGVDSTLKIQPAELGDSAVYLCASSPILGTTHYTQYFGPGTRLTVL.

By share, this clone counts as medium-sized. The V and J genes are TRBV11-3 and TRBJ2-5, with a possible D match to TRBD1 (5 bases). V was pared by 3 bases and J by 0 bases, with 14 bases between. Germline V gene lookup returns CDR1 SGHNT and CDR2 YENEEA. The CDR3 length is 16 residues. The CDR3 loop reads CASSLDQGWHQETQYF. CDR3 in DNA: TGTGCCAGCAGCTTGGATCAGGGCTGGCACCAAGAGACCCAGTACTTC.

CDR3 sequence (DNA): TGCGCCAGCAGCTTGAGTGGGACTAGCGGGGGCCAGGGTTACAATGAGCAGTTCTTC. This gives the protein CASSLSGTSGGQGYNEQFF. This chain links TRBV5-1 with TRBJ2-1; 14 bases agree with TRBD2. CDR3 length equals 19 residues. J gave up 4 bases and V 1 base, and 10 bases lay outside the gene matches. The germline V gene encodes CDR1 SGHRS and CDR2 YFSETQ.

The V call is TRBV6-8, the J call TRBJ1-2, with D perhaps matching TRBD1 (6 bases). The CDR3 contains 15 residues. V lost 0 bases, J lost 4 bases, and 12 bases lay in between. Looked up from germline, CDR1 is MNHGY and CDR2 is SAAAGT. The CDR3 spells CASSYSYQGFYGYTF. CDR3 coding DNA: TGTGCCAGCAGTTACTCGTACCAGGGGTTCTATGGCTACACCTTC.

V and J are TRBV5-1 and TRBJ2-5; D may correspond to TRBD1 or TRBD2 (5 bases each). Germline V lookup: CDR1 SGHRS, CDR2 YFSETQ. The CDR3 sequence is 15 residues long. Trimming took off 0 bases at V and 5 bases at J, with 14 bases between the two ends. In nucleotides, the CDR3 is TGCGCCAGCAGCTTGGTGTCGAGGGGTTTCGAGACCCAGTACTTC. It yields the protein CASSLVSRGFETQYF.

The rearrangement links TRBV19 to TRBJ1-5; D uncertain. V was trimmed by 0 bases and J by 9 bases, leaving 12 bases between them. CDR1 LNHDA and CDR2 SQIVND come from the germline V gene (reference sequence). CDR3 length equals 14 residues. CDR3 bases: TGTGCCAGTAGTATAGAGGGCACACTGCGGCCCCAGCATTTT. It specifies CASSIEGTLRPQHF.

A few counts support this clone. The J gene is TRBJ2-5, the V gene TRBV18; 12 bases match TRBD2. CDR3 length equals 18 residues. V lost 0 bases to trimming and J lost 1 base; unmatched junction nucleotides: 6. Germline CDR1 is KGHSH and CDR2 is LQKENI. CDR3 sequence reads: CASSPPRTSGESQETQYF. CDR3 nucleotide sequence: TGTGCCAGCTCACCACCGAGGACTAGCGGGGAATCCCAAGAGACCCAGTACTTC.

This clone appeared a few times. The J gene is TRBJ2-2, the V gene TRBV6-7, with D uncertain. Being an ORF, TRBV6-7 has a function that is uncertain. The CDR3 has 14 residues. V gave up 7 bases and J gave up 5 bases, with 14 bases separating them. CDR3 in DNA: TGTGCCAGCAACGTCGGATTGTGGACCGGGGAGCTGTTTTTT. It codes for CASNVGLWTGELFF.

This chain links TRBV19 with TRBJ2-5; TRBD1 matches 8 bases. The germline CDR1 and CDR2 sequences are LNHDA and SQIVND (reference sequence). CDR3 length equals 16 residues. Unmatched junction bases numbered 6, after V lost 2 bases and J lost 1 base. CDR3 in amino acids: CASSILARGLQETQYF. CDR3 nucleotide sequence: TGTGCCAGTAGTATATTGGCCAGGGGGCTCCAAGAGACCCAGTACTTC.

This clone was detected a few times. J is TRBJ2-5 and V is TRBV14, with a tentative D call TRBD1 (5 bases). The CDR3 runs to 11 residues. Germline values: CDR1 SGHDN, CDR2 FVKESK. The V and J ends lost 1 base and 11 bases respectively, with 8 bases between them. In DNA, the CDR3 is TGTGCCAGCAGCCAAGCAGGGCCTCAGTACTTC. Residues: CASSQAGPQYF.

V and J are TRBV9 and TRBJ2-1; no clear D. Trimming shortened V by 6 bases and J by 0 bases, and 7 bases separated the two germline ends. Germline CDR1 reads SGDLS; CDR2 reads YYNGEE. The CDR3 length is 13 residues. CDR3 in DNA: TGTGCCAGCAAACAGAGCTCCTACAATGAGCAGTTCTTC. It encodes CASKQSSYNEQFF.

This CDR3 is CASSPGGGLAVTDTQYF. As DNA, the CDR3 is TGTGCCAGCAGCCCAGGAGGGGGACTAGCCGTCACAGATACGCAGTATTTT. The chain couples TRBV11-3 to TRBJ2-3; 9 bases are a match to TRBD2. J lost 2 bases, V lost 5 bases, and 11 bases had no gene match. Germline values: CDR1 SGHNT, CDR2 YENEEA. The CDR3 consists of 17 residues.